The sample holds a few counts of the clone carrying this TCR beta chain. This entry comes from a study of regulatory T cells in long-lasting Graves disease. For TCR beta, libraries came from iRepertoire HTBI primers and Arm-PCR of CDR3 regions. TCRdb fed the multiplex PCR reads into MiXCR, producing one record per CDR3 protein. The sample includes fewer than 600,000 distinct CDR3 sequences, 20% to 25% of them seen just once. V gave up 0 bases and J gave up 1 base; unmatched junction bases: 11. The CDR3 loop spans 17 amino acids. Germline V gene sequence: CDR1 SQVTM, CDR2 ANQGSEA. As to time point: persistent/refractory GD, antithyroid drugs over 5 years with positive TRAb. Researchers made the TCR library from RNA that was extracted from PBMCs.

The rearrangement links TRBV29-1 to TRBJ1-1, with 7 bases that match TRBD1. The sample consisted of peripheral blood mononuclear cells (PBMCs), taken when the disease was refractory, from a patient treated with antithyroid drugs. The receptor was isolated from a female donor with Graves disease. The CDR3 region has the DNA TGCAGCGTTGAAGATGCAAGACAGGGTGTAGGGAACACTGAAGCTTTCTTT. As protein: CSVEDARQGVGNTEAFF.